The next 12 T cell receptor beta chains were all read from a single sample in a study of cytomegalovirus exposure and HLA in healthy donors. PCR used 60 Vbeta primers and 13 Jbeta primers. TCRdb's table, derived via immunoSEQ multiplex PCR, lists solely in-frame clones and lacks some. Of roughly 69,000 clones in the sample, about 80% were seen once. The specimen sequenced was PBMCs. These TCRs come from a man between 18 and 35 years old in good health and CMV-seronegative.

The V and J genes are TRBV5-8 and TRBJ1-2, with a weak D call TRBD1 (5 bases). The V gene lost 0 bases and the J gene lost 3 bases, with 15 bases spanning the gap. CDR1 SGHTS and CDR2 YDEGEE come from the germline V gene. The CDR3 has 16 amino acids. CDR3 in DNA: TGTGCCAGCAGCTTGGTGGGTGGAGGGGTCGACTATGGCTACACCTTC. This encodes CASSLVGGGVDYGYTF.

The V call is TRBV27, the J call TRBJ1-4; 8 bases fit TRBD1. The CDR3 loop spans 17 amino acids. V was pared by 0 bases and J by 7 bases, with 10 bases of the junction left unmatched. Germline V gene data show CDR1 as MNHEY and CDR2 as SMNVEV (reference sequence). The CDR3 protein is CASSLSKLTGVIEKLFF. CDR3 DNA: TGTGCCAGCAGTTTATCGAAACTGACAGGGGTTATTGAAAAACTGTTTTTT.

This clone has only a few counts. The V and J genes are TRBV5-5 and TRBJ1-6; TRBD1 might be the D (5 bases). The length of the CDR3 is 15 residues. Germline V gives CDR1 SGHKS, CDR2 YYEKEE (reference sequence). The V end lost 4 bases, the J end lost 7 bases, and 15 bases lay between the germline ends. CDR3 in DNA: TGTGCCAGCAGCCCGCTTCAGGACAAAAATTCACCCCTCCACTTT. Translated: CASSPLQDKNSPLHF.

The chain uses TRBV6-5 and TRBJ1-3; possible D gene TRBD1, 5 bases. CDR1 and CDR2 from the germline V gene are MNHEY and SVGAGI. Trimming removed 5 bases from V and 1 base from J, with 12 bases in between. The length of the CDR3 is 15 residues. This chain's CDR3 is CASSHQGISGNTIYF. As DNA, the CDR3 is TGTGCCAGCAGTCATCAGGGTATTTCTGGAAACACCATATATTTT.

The genes are TRBV2 and TRBJ2-2, with D perhaps TRBD2 (6 bases). V lost 8 bases to trimming and J lost 4 bases, with 14 bases between them. CDR1 is SNHLY and CDR2 is FYNNEI in the germline V gene. The CDR3 runs 14 residues. The CDR3 region has the DNA TGTGCCAGCTTGGGAATAGCGGCCACCGGGGAGCTGTTTTTT. This codes for CASLGIAATGELFF.

V and J are TRBV11-2 and TRBJ2-6; D may be TRBD1 (5 bases). The germline V and J ends were trimmed by 2 bases and 1 base, with 18 bases remaining between them. CDR3 length: 19 residues. Germline lookup yields CDR1 SGHAT and CDR2 FQNNGV. The CDR3 DNA reads TGTGCCAGCAGCTTAAAACCAACCAATACAGGATCTGGGGCCAACGTCCTGACTTTC. Translation: CASSLKPTNTGSGANVLTF.

This clone appeared a few times. The chain recombines TRBV2 with TRBJ2-1, with a tentative D call TRBD2 (6 bases). V dropped 3 bases and J dropped 7 bases, with 10 bases sitting between them. The CDR3 extends over 13 amino acids. Germline V gene sequence: CDR1 SNHLY, CDR2 FYNNEI. CDR3 in DNA: TGTGCCAGCAGTGATTTTAGCGGTAATGAGCAGTTCTTC. Its protein product is CASSDFSGNEQFF.

The chain is built from TRBV5-1 and TRBJ2-5; 9 nucleotides align to TRBD1. The CDR3 loop spans 13 amino acids. V shed 5 bases, J shed 4 bases, and the junction held 3 bases outside the gene matches. The germline V gene has CDR1 SGHRS and CDR2 YFSETQ. CDR3 DNA: TGCGCCAGCAGTCGGGACAGGGTAGAGACCCAGTACTTC. Its translation: CASSRDRVETQYF.

The chain links TRBV28 to TRBJ2-1, with TRBD2 matching 7 bases. This CDR3 region has 16 residues. V was pared by 1 base and J by 1 base, with 4 bases of the junction left unmatched. Germline V lookup: CDR1 MDHEN, CDR2 SYDVKM. CDR3 DNA: TGTGCCAGCAGTTTATTGGTGGGGGGGTCCTACAATGAGCAGTTCTTC. Encoded protein: CASSLLVGGSYNEQFF.

V is TRBV10-3 and J is TRBJ1-1; 7 bases agree with TRBD1. The CDR3 spans 13 residues. Germline assignment: CDR1 ENHRY and CDR2 SYGVKD. V lost 7 bases and J lost 5; bases outside the gene matches: 7. In DNA form, the CDR3 reads TGTGCCATCACCGAGGGGGGACAGACTGAAGCTTTCTTT. Translating it yields CAITEGGQTEAFF.

This chain links TRBV5-1 with TRBJ2-1; 8 bases match TRBD1. V lost 2 bases and J lost 4; bases outside the gene matches: 2. The CDR3 contains 14 residues. Germline CDR1 reads SGHRS; CDR2 reads YFSETQ. CDR3 amino acids: CASSFRQGYNEQFF. The CDR3 DNA reads TGCGCCAGCAGCTTTAGACAGGGGTACAATGAGCAGTTCTTC.

This clone is a singleton in its sample. The chain employs TRBV2 and TRBJ2-1, with a possible D match to TRBD1 (6 bases). There are 12 residues in the CDR3. Germline loops: CDR1 SNHLY, CDR2 FYNNEI. Trimming cost V 4 bases and J 8 bases, with 9 bases left between them. This CDR3 reads CASSGEGDEQFF. The CDR3 region has the DNA TGTGCCAGCAGTGGTGAGGGGGATGAGCAGTTCTTC.